This T cell receptor (beta chain) emerged from a study of metastatic and nonmetastatic thyroid tumors. No patient received treatment before thyroid surgery. TCRdb called clones again from the PCR reads with MiXCR. The sample lists roughly 20,000 clones; around 34% were seen once. Germline lookup yields CDR1 SNHLY and CDR2 FYNNEI. The CDR3 length is 14 residues. The trim removed 6 bases at V and 4 bases at J, leaving 9 bases unmatched. This clone was observed a handful of times. The receptor's source is a female donor with papillary thyroid cancer or a benign thyroid nodule (not recorded which). Some clones in this sample may be carry-over from other donors' samples. The sample consisted of tumor tissue. The J gene is TRBJ2-7, the V gene TRBV2, with TRBD1 identical over 7 bases. CDR3 in amino acids: CASSRQGLTYEQYF. The DNA of the CDR3 is TGTGCCAGCAGCCGACAGGGTCTTACGTACGAGCAGTACTTC.